Below, 13 T cell receptor beta chains from the same sample are listed, as sequenced in a study of blood T cell repertoires in COVID-19. Only in-frame clones appear in the TCRdb table, and some are missing; sequencing was by immunoSEQ multiplex PCR. The sample records approximately 300,000 clones, roughly nine tenths being singletons. The source material was PBMCs or T cells enriched from blood (not recorded which). These receptors were obtained from a young woman who had recovered from COVID-19.

This clone has more than one count but fewer than ten. The V call is TRBV5-1, the J call TRBJ1-6, with 7 bases fitting TRBD1. V shed 4 bases and J 8 bases; nucleotides not matched to a gene: 3. There are 13 residues in the CDR3. In germline, CDR1 is SGHRS, CDR2 YFSETQ. CDR3 DNA sequence: TGCGCCAGCAGCGCCACAGGGGATTCACCCCTCCACTTT. This sequence encodes CASSATGDSPLHF.

The chain carries TRBV28 and TRBJ2-1; 16 positions match TRBD2. This CDR3 spans 16 amino acids. Losses at the gene ends were 6 bases for V and 9 bases for J; bases not matched to a gene: 8. Germline V CDR1 and CDR2: MDHEN, SYDVKM. For the CDR3, the DNA is TGTGCCAGCAGCCGCACCGGGACTAGCGGGAGGGGTGAGCAGTTCTTC. It yields the protein CASSRTGTSGRGEQFF.

The V and J genes are TRBV4-1 and TRBJ2-5; 10 bases are a match to TRBD2. The CDR3 runs 16 residues. V lost 1 base to trimming and J lost 5 bases; unmatched junction nucleotides: 7. The germline gives CDR1 MGHRA, CDR2 YSYEKL. The DNA of the CDR3 is TGCGCCAGCAGCCAAGGGGCTAGCGGGAGTAGGGAGACCCAGTACTTC. It yields the protein CASSQGASGSRETQYF.

This clone was observed a handful of times. The chain is built from TRBV7-9 and TRBJ2-7; D remains ambiguous. The CDR3 loop spans 13 amino acids. V gave up 3 bases and J gave up 2 bases, with 8 bases separating them. In germline, CDR1 is SEHNR, CDR2 FQNEAQ (reference sequence). The CDR3 sequence is CASSFVGTYEQYF. The CDR3, as DNA: TGTGCCAGCAGCTTCGTTGGCACCTACGAGCAGTACTTC.

This chain links TRBV28 with TRBJ2-7; TRBD2 aligns across 7 bases. V dropped 10 bases and J dropped 3; count of bases not matched to a gene: 6. From germline, CDR1 is MDHEN and CDR2 SYDVKM. The CDR3 is made up of 12 amino acids. CDR3 bases: TGTGCCACCGCCCCGGGAGGCTACGAGCAGTACTTC. As protein: CATAPGGYEQYF.

The J gene is TRBJ1-3, the V gene TRBV5-1; no clear D. Germline values: CDR1 SGHRS, CDR2 YFSETQ. Deletions cut 0 bases from V and 3 bases from J, with 10 bases between. CDR3 length: 15 residues. In nucleotides, the CDR3 is TGCGCCAGCAGCTTGGTCCCCGGGTTTGGAAACACCATATATTTT. It specifies CASSLVPGFGNTIYF.

The chain carries TRBV5-1 and TRBJ1-4, with D unclear. Trimming shortened V by 10 bases and J by 4 bases, and 23 bases separated the two germline ends. Germline CDR1 is SGHRS and CDR2 is YFSETQ. The CDR3 length is 16 residues. The CDR3 spells CASSGGRNYDNEKLFF. The CDR3 nucleotides are TGCGCCTCCAGTGGAGGCAGAAACTACGATAATGAAAAACTGTTTTTT.

The J gene is TRBJ1-3, the V gene TRBV7-8; 8 nucleotides line up with TRBD1. Germline trimming cut 8 bases from V and 2 bases from J; bases unmatched to any gene: 5. The CDR3 runs 14 residues. The germline CDR1 and CDR2 sequences are SGHVS and FQNEAQ. The CDR3 DNA reads as TGTGCCAGCGGTCAGACAGGGGCTGGAAACACCATATATTTT. This gives the protein CASGQTGAGNTIYF.

This sequence joins TRBV9 and TRBJ2-1, with TRBD2 identical over 8 bases. The CDR3 is 16 residues long. Germline CDR1 and CDR2: SGDLS and YYNGEE. The V segment lost 4 bases and the J segment 4 bases; nucleotides outside the gene matches: 10. This CDR3 reads CASSQKSGRSYNEQFF. CDR3 sequence (DNA): TGTGCCAGCAGCCAAAAAAGCGGGAGATCTTACAATGAGCAGTTCTTC.

This clone appeared once. The chain employs TRBV5-4 and TRBJ2-3; TRBD2 is a possible D gene (5 bases). This CDR3 region has 17 residues. The germline V gene has CDR1 SGHNT and CDR2 YYREEE (reference sequence). Trimming took off 2 bases at V and 2 bases at J, with 18 bases between the two ends. The DNA of the CDR3 is TGTGCCAGCAGCTTCAAGCTAGCCGGAGGCTACACAGATACGCAGTATTTT. This codes for CASSFKLAGGYTDTQYF.

V gene TRBV28 combines with J gene TRBJ1-5; D unclear. Germline V gives CDR1 MDHEN, CDR2 SYDVKM. V was trimmed by 2 bases and J by 0 bases, leaving 5 bases between them. The CDR3 contains 14 residues. This CDR3 reads CASSLGSSNQPQHF. CDR3 nucleotide sequence: TGTGCCAGCAGTTTAGGCTCTAGCAATCAGCCCCAGCATTTT.

The chain recombines TRBV2 with TRBJ1-2; D gene uncertain. V lost 8 bases to trimming and J lost 1 base, with 5 bases between them. This CDR3 region has 11 residues. Germline assignment: CDR1 SNHLY and CDR2 FYNNEI. CDR3 in amino acids: CASYGNYGYTF. The CDR3 bases are TGTGCCAGCTACGGTAACTATGGCTACACCTTC. Full variable domain (rest looked up from reference TRBV2 and TRBJ1-2): EPEVTQTPSHQVTQMGQEVILRCVPISNHLYFYWYRQILGQKVEFLVSFYNNEISEKSEIFDDQFSVERPDGSNFTLKIRSTKLEDSAMYFCASYGNYGYTFGSGTRLTVV.

The V gene is TRBV7-9, the J gene TRBJ2-3; 7 bases are a match to TRBD1. Germline CDR1 SEHNR, CDR2 FQNEAQ (reference sequence). The V gene end was trimmed by 5 bases and the J gene end by 2 bases; junction bases not matched to a gene: 7. This CDR3 comprises 15 residues. CDR3 region: CASSPFDRDTDTQYF. The DNA of the CDR3 is TGTGCCAGCAGCCCCTTCGACAGGGACACAGATACGCAGTATTTT.